This T cell receptor (beta chain) was sequenced during a study of T cell repertoires in cytomegalovirus infection. The wider study: Selection of CMV epitopes for the study included recently identified HLA-C-restricted and well-studied HLA-B-restricted ones. It can be stated that public TCR beta signatures indicated CMV infection as well as a matching HLA type. General observations from the study: There were carriers of CMV plus the relevant HLA, and cumulative public TCR beta family frequency identified them. HLA-C-restricted, CMV-specific TCR beta clonotypes were dominant ex vivo.

On this clonotype: As yet, its antigen is unknown.

TCRdb analysed the reads with MiXCR anew, one entry per CDR3 protein. This table holds some 940,000 distinct CDR3 sequences, roughly a third found once. From germline, CDR1 is SGHDN and CDR2 FVKESK. V was pared by 4 bases and J by 0 bases, with 11 bases between. CDR3 size: 15 residues. The material sequenced was cultured CD8+ T cells from PBMCs, taken from culture after CMV antigen stimulation. This TCR was sampled from a human donor in good health (CMV status not recorded). Some clones in this sample may be carry-over from other donors' samples. The genes are TRBV14 and TRBJ2-3; D may be TRBD1 (5 bases). The CDR3 reads CASSLGEASTDTQYF. As DNA, the CDR3 is TGTGCCAGCAGCCTAGGGGAAGCTAGCACAGATACGCAGTATTTT.